This T cell receptor beta chain was identified in a study of blood T cell repertoires in COVID-19. Study as a whole: Samples taken during acute and convalescent COVID-19 were collected in the United States, Italy and Spain.

In the original analysis: Nucleated cell number was recorded as an estimate derived from reference gene primer amplification. TCRdb keeps only in-frame clones here, not all; method: immunoSEQ multiplex PCR. V, J and clone size reflect that table, while D and trimming were determined from the DNA. The sample has around 340,000 clones; 80% to 90% are singletons. This clone was seen just once. This CDR3 contains 14 residues. The ends were cut back, 4 bases at V and 5 bases at J, with 15 bases in the middle. The germline CDR1 and CDR2 sequences are SGHNT and YYREEE (reference sequence). Sequencing was done on a sample of peripheral blood. This chain connects TRBV5-4 to TRBJ1-2; D gene unclear. The sequence was obtained from a man aged 30 to 39 with active or convalescent COVID-19. CDR3 sequence: CASSPRRELYGYTF. The DNA for the CDR3 is TGTGCCAGCAGCCCGCGACGGGAACTTTATGGCTACACCTTC.